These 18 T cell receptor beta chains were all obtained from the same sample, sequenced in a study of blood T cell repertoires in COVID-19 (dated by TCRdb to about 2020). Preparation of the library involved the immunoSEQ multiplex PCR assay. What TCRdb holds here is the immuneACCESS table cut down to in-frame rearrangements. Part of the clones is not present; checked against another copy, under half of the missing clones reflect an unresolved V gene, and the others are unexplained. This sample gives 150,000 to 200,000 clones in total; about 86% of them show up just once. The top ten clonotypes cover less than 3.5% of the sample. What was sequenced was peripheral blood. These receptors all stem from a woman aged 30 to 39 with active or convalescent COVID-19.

CDR3 protein: CASRGRPNQPQHF. CDR3 in DNA: TGTGCCAGCAGGGGCCGGCCAAATCAGCCCCAGCATTTT. V usage is TRBV12-3 or TRBV12-4 and J usage is TRBJ1-5; the D is unclear. V was cut by 6 bases and J by 4 bases, with 10 bases left in between. The CDR3 is made up of 13 amino acids.

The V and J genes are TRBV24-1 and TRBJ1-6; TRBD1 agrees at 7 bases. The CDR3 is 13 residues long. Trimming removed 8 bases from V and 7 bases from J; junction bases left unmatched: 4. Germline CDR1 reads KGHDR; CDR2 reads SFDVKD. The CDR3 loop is CATMAGQNSPLHF. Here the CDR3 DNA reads TGTGCCACCATGGCGGGACAGAATTCACCCCTCCACTTT.

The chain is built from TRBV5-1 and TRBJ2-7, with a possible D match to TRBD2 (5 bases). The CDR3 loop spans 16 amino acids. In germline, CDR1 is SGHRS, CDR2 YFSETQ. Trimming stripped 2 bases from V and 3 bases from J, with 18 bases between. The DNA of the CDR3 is TGCGCCAGCAGCTTAGATATCCTCGTCCGGGGCTACGAGCAGTACTTC. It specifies CASSLDILVRGYEQYF.

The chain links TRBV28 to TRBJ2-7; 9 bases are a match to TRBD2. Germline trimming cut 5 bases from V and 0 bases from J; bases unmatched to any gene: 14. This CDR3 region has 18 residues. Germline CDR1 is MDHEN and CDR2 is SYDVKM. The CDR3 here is CASSPLAGPPGNSYEQYF. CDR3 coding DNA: TGTGCCAGCAGTCCACTAGCGGGTCCCCCCGGGAACTCCTACGAGCAGTACTTC. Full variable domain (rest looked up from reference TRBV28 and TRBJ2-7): DVKVTQSSRYLVKRTGEKVFLECVQDMDHENMFWYRQDPGLGLRLIYFSYDVKMKEKGDIPEGYSVSREKKERFSLILESASTNQTSMYLCASSPLAGPPGNSYEQYFGPGTRLTVT.

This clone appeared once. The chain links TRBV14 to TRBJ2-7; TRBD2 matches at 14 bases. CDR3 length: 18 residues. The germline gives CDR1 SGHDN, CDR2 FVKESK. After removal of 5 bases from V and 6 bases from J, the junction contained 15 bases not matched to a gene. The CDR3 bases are TGTGCCAGCAGCGTCCGGGCCGGGACTAGCGGGAGTAAAGGCGAGCAGTACTTC. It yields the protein CASSVRAGTSGSKGEQYF.

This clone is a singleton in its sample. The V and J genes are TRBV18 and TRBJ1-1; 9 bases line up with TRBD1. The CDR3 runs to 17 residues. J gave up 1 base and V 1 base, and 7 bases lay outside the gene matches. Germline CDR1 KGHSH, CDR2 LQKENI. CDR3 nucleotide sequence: TGTGCCAGCTCACCACTCCGGGACAGGGTGTGGAACACTGAAGCTTTCTTT. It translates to CASSPLRDRVWNTEAFF.

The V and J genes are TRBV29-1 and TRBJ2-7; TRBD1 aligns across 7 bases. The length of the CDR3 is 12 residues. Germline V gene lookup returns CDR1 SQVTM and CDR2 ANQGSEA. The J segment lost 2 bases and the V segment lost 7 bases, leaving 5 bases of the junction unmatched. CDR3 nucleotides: TGCAGCGCTTGGGGACAGCCCTACGAGCAGTACTTC. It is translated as CSAWGQPYEQYF.

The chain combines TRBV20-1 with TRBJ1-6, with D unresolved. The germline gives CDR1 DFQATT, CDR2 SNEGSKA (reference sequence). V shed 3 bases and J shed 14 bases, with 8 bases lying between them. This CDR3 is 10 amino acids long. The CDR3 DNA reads TGCAGTGCTAGCTACAGATCCCTCCACTTT. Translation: CSASYRSLHF.

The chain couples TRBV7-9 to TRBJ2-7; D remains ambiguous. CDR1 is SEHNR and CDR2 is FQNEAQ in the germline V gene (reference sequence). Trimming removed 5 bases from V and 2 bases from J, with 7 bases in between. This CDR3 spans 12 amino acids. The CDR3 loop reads CASSPETYEQYF. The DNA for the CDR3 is TGTGCCAGCAGCCCCGAGACCTACGAGCAGTACTTC. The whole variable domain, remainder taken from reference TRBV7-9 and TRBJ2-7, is DTGVSQNPRHKITKRGQNVTFRCDPISEHNRLYWYRQTLGQGPEFLTYFQNEAQLEKSRLLSDRFSAERPKGSFSTLEIQRTEQGDSAMYLCASSPETYEQYFGPGTRLTVT.

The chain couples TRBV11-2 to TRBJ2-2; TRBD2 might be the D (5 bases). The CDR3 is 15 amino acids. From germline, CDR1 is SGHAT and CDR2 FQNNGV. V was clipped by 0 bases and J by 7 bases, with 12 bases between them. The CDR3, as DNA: TGTGCCAGCAGCTTAGATATTTGGGCGGGCGGGGAGCTGTTTTTT. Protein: CASSLDIWAGGELFF. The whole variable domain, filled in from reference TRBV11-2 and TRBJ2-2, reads EAGVAQSPRYKIIEKRQSVAFWCNPISGHATLYWYQQILGQGPKLLIQFQNNGVVDDSQLPKDRFSAERLKGVDSTLKIQPAKLEDSAVYLCASSLDIWAGGELFFGEGSRLTVL.

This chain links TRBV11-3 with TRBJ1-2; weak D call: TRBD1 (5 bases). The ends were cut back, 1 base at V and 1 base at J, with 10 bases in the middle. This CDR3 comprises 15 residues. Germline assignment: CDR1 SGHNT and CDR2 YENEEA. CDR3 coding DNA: TGTGCCAGCAGCTTAGGGGGCAGGCGTAACTATGGCTACACCTTC. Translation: CASSLGGRRNYGYTF.

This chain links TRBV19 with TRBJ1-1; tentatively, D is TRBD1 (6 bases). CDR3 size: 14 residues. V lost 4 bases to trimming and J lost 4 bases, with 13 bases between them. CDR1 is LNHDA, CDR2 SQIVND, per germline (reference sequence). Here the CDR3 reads CASSTGVWSTEAFF. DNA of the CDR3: TGTGCCAGTAGTACAGGGGTGTGGAGCACTGAAGCTTTCTTT.

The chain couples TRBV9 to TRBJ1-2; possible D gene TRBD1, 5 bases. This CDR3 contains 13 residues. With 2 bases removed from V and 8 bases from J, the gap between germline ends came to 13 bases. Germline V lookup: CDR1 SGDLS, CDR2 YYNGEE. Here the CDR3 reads CASSVGARTGYTF. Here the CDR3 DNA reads TGTGCCAGCAGCGTTGGGGCGCGGACGGGCTACACCTTC.

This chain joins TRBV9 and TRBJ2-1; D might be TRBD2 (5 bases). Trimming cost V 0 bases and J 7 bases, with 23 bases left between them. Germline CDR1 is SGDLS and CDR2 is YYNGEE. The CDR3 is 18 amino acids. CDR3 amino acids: CASSVANHGRAIQNEQFF. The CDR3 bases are TGTGCCAGCAGCGTAGCTAACCATGGGCGGGCCATTCAGAATGAGCAGTTCTTC.

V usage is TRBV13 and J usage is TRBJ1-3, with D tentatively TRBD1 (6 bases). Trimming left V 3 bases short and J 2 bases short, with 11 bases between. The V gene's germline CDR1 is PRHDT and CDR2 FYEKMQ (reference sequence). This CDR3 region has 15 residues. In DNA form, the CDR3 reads TGTGCCAGCAGCTTCAGGGGCTTTGCTGGAAACACCATATATTTT. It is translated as CASSFRGFAGNTIYF.

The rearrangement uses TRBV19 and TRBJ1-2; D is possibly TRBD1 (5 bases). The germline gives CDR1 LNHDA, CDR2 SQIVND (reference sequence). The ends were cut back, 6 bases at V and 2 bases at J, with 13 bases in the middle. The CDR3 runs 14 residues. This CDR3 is CASSYQGSNYGYTF. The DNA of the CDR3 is TGTGCCAGTAGCTATCAGGGATCAAACTATGGCTACACCTTC. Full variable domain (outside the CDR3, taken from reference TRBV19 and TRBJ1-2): DGGITQSPKYLFRKEGQNVTLSCEQNLNHDAMYWYRQDPGQGLRLIYYSQIVNDFQKGDIAEGYSVSREKKESFPLTVTSAQKNPTAFYLCASSYQGSNYGYTFGSGTRLTVV.

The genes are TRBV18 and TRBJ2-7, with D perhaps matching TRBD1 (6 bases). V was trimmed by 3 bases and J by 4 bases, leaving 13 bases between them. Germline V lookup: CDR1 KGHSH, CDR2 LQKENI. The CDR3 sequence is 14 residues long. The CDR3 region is CASSPAYQGYEQYF. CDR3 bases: TGTGCCAGCTCACCCGCATACCAGGGGTACGAGCAGTACTTC.

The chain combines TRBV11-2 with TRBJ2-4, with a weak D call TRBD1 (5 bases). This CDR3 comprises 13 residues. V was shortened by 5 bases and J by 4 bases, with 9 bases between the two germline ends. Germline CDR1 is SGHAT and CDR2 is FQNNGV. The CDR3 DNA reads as TGTGCCAGCAGCCTACGACAGAAAAACATTCAGTACTTC. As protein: CASSLRQKNIQYF.